One TCR beta chain is described in this entry. Its specificity is not known. The data belong to a study of cytomegalovirus exposure and HLA in healthy donors. Study-wide context: Roughly four fifths of around 400 genotyped donors fell in the Caucasian-associated ancestry cluster. The study's findings and limits: In an earlier analysis, about 87% or about 30%: the productive usage of most TCR beta V segments. When a later analysis compared HLA-associated TCR beta chains with equally common others, the HLA-associated chains turned out to be more clonally expanded and to have lower generation probabilities. Associated with HLA alleles at 0.05 false discovery rate in a later analysis were fewer than 20,000 TCR beta sequences.

CDR1 is SGHVS and CDR2 is FQNEAQ in the germline V gene. This CDR3 region has 14 residues. The V and J ends lost 1 base and 2 bases respectively, with 8 bases between them. Primers included in the PCR were 60 Vbeta and 13 Jbeta primers. Sequencing was performed with immunoSEQ multiplex PCR; in TCRdb, only in-frame clones are kept and a portion is missing. The table includes 65,000 to 70,000 clones, around 70% detected once. Sequenced: PBMCs. This sequence was found in a woman in her twenties or thirties in good health and CMV-seronegative. This chain connects TRBV7-8 to TRBJ1-2; unclear D gene. This chain's CDR3 is CASSLGAANYGYTF. Written as DNA, the CDR3 is TGTGCCAGCAGCTTAGGAGCAGCGAACTATGGCTACACCTTC.